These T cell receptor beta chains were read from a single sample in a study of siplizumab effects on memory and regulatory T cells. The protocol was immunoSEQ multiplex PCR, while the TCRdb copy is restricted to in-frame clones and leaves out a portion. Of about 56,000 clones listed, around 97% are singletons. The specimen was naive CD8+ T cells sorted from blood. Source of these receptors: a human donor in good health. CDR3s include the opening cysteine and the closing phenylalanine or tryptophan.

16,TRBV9,CASSAGTSGGTDTQYF
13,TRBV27,CASSSVYRETQYF
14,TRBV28,CASSFFEAPYGYTF
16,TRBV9,CASSAELAGERETQYF
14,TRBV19,CASRLAGGNNEQFF
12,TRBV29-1,CSVRGGGGEQYF
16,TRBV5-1,CASSLLAGGGADTQYF
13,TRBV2,CASKPTGTTEAFF
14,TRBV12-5,CASGRTGLSYEQYF
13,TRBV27,CASSYGTGGTQYF
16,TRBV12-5,CASGPGTSGGPDTQYF
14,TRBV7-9,CASSLGLTKYEQYF
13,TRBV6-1,CASSGGLNQPQHF
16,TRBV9,CASSVNPGTRGDEQFF
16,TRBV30,CAWSKGTGGEGEKLFF
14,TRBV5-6,CASSLADMNTEAFF
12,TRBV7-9,CASSLGVRTQYF
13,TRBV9,CASSGANTGELFF
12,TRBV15,CATSRSDSSLHF
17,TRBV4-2,CASSQGQLSSGANVLTF
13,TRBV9,CASSSGLNYGYTF
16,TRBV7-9,CASSRVGLAGNYEQYF
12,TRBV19,CASSTQGNEQYF
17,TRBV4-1,CASSRGTSGSSYNEQFF
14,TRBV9,CASSLGRGYNEQFF
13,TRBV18,CASTGTENTEAFF
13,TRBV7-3,CASSVGLGYEQYF
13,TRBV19,CASSQQGNSPLHF
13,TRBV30,CAWSVGTFYGYTF
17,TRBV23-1,CASSQGNSLSSYNEQFF
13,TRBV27,CASSLSTGNEQYF
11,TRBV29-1,CSVRETGELFF
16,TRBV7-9,CASSLEGGSRHNEQFF
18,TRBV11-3,CASSLESSGTFSYNEQFF
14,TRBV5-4,CASSLAGTGDEAFF
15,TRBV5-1,CASSLLATGGNEQYF
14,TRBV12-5,CASGRTGKVYEQYF
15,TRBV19,CASSIAGQGSYEQYF
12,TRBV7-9,CASSPGINEQFF
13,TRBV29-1,CSGQTGRTGELFF
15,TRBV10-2,CASSPGTPRSYEQYF
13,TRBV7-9,CASRPDSLEKLFF
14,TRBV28,CASSFLQNTGELFF
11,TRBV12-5,CASGWLDTQYF
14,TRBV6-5,CASRENDDSYEQYF
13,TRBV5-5,CASRLTGGLGYTF
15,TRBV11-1,CASSLLATVYDEQFF
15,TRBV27,CASSPTLTGATEAFF
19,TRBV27,CASSLAPGQGARPLHTQYF
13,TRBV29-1,CSVERGATRAQYF
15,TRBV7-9,CASSRRDTGDSPLHF